What follows are 26 T cell receptor beta chains derived from one specimen sequenced in a study of early T cells in non-severe SARS-CoV-2 infection. From the 5' RACE reads, TCRdb called clonotypes with MiXCR, one entry per CDR3 protein. The repertoire includes about 33,000 distinct CDR3 sequences, 5.3% of them detected once, and 25% to 30% sits in the top ten. What was sequenced was whole blood. The receptors originated from an adult who was a healthcare worker with PCR-confirmed SARS-CoV-2 infection or an uninfected control (not recorded which).

This clonotype was seen repeatedly, ten times or more. The chain carries TRBV20-1 and TRBJ2-7; D is undetermined. The V gene lost 4 bases and the J gene lost 3 bases, with 7 bases spanning the gap. This CDR3 has 11 amino acids. Germline CDR1 DFQATT, CDR2 SNEGSKA (reference sequence). The DNA for the CDR3 is TGCAGTGCTACAGAGGACTACGAGCAGTACTTC. Protein sequence: CSATEDYEQYF.

This clonotype was observed at least ten times. The chain combines TRBV18 with TRBJ1-5; D perhaps matches TRBD1 (6 bases). This CDR3 has 17 residues. From germline, CDR1 is KGHSH and CDR2 LQKENI. The V end was cut by 6 bases, the J end by 0 bases, with 18 bases between. CDR3 bases: TGTGCCAGCTCGAAGGACAGAAACAGTTATAGCAATCAGCCCCAGCATTTT. It specifies CASSKDRNSYSNQPQHF.

This clonotype was counted ten times or more. The chain uses TRBV4-3 and TRBJ1-1; D remains unclear. The V gene's germline CDR1 is LGHNA and CDR2 YSLEER. With 5 bases removed from V and 7 bases from J, the gap between germline ends came to 8 bases. The CDR3 runs to 11 residues. CDR3 DNA sequence: TGCGCCAGCAGCTACGGACGTGAAGCTTTCTTT. It is translated as CASSYGREAFF.

This clonotype was observed many times. V is TRBV4-2 and J is TRBJ2-7, with D possibly TRBD1 on 5 matching bases. V lost 0 bases to trimming and J lost 3 bases, with 9 bases between them. Looked up from germline, CDR1 is LGHNA and CDR2 is YNFKEQ. The CDR3 sequence is 14 residues long. The DNA of the CDR3 is TGTGCCAGCAGCCAAGACAGGGATTTCTACGAGCAGTACTTC. Protein: CASSQDRDFYEQYF.

This clonotype has just a few counts. This chain links TRBV7-8 with TRBJ2-1; 15 bases match TRBD2. Looked up from germline, CDR1 is SGHVS and CDR2 is FQNEAQ. The V segment lost 0 bases and the J segment 4 bases; nucleotides outside the gene matches: 4. The CDR3 sequence is 18 residues long. CDR3 sequence reads: CASSLARTSGGDYNEQFF. The CDR3 nucleotides read TGTGCCAGCAGCTTAGCGCGGACTAGCGGGGGGGATTACAATGAGCAGTTCTTC.

This clonotype has at least ten counts. This chain links TRBV7-2 with TRBJ2-7; 7 bases align to TRBD1. Germline assignment: CDR1 SGHTA and CDR2 FQGNSA. Germline trimming cut 5 bases from V and 0 bases from J; bases unmatched to any gene: 10. CDR3 size: 16 residues. The CDR3, as DNA: TGTGCCAGCAGCCTTGACCAGGGGGAAACCTCCTACGAGCAGTACTTC. Its protein product is CASSLDQGETSYEQYF.

The table lists this clonotype with many counts. The chain carries TRBV29-1 and TRBJ1-1; D is possibly TRBD1 (6 bases). Trimming took off 7 bases at V and 3 bases at J, with 18 bases between the two ends. The CDR3 runs to 14 residues. Germline loops: CDR1 SQVTM, CDR2 ANQGSEA. Here the CDR3 reads CSALTGRGDTEAFF. The CDR3 DNA is TGCAGCGCCCTGACAGGACGGGGGGACACTGAAGCTTTCTTT.

There are a few counts of this clonotype. The chain recombines TRBV20-1 with TRBJ2-2; no clear D gene. Trimming removed 3 bases from V and 1 base from J, with 9 bases in between. This CDR3 spans 14 amino acids. Germline V lookup: CDR1 DFQATT, CDR2 SNEGSKA (reference sequence). In nucleotides, the CDR3 is TGCAGTGCTAGCCACTCAGGGAACACCGGGGAGCTGTTTTTT. This encodes CSASHSGNTGELFF.

V and J are TRBV20-1 and TRBJ2-3; D ambiguous. This CDR3 is built from 15 residues. The germline CDR1 and CDR2 sequences are DFQATT and SNEGSKA (reference sequence). The V end lost 2 bases, the J end lost 0 bases, and 12 bases lay between the germline ends. The CDR3 DNA reads as TGCAGTGCTAGAAAGTTGGAATCTAGCACAGATACGCAGTATTTT. It codes for CSARKLESSTDTQYF.

The table lists this clonotype with many counts. The V gene is TRBV3-1, the J gene TRBJ2-3; no clear D gene. The ends were cut back, 1 base at V and 5 bases at J, with 7 bases in the middle. Germline V gene sequence: CDR1 LGHDT, CDR2 YNNKEL (reference sequence). This CDR3 has 13 amino acids. CDR3 protein: CASSQGRRDTQYF. CDR3 nucleotides: TGTGCCAGCAGCCAAGGAAGGAGAGATACGCAGTATTTT.

CDR3 in DNA: TGTGCCAGCAGCCCTCTAGCGGGGGGCGCGGATACGCAGTATTTT. Translated: CASSPLAGGADTQYF. This sequence joins TRBV7-6 and TRBJ2-3; 11 bases are a match to TRBD2. There are 15 residues in the CDR3. Trimming at V came to 5 bases and at J to 6 bases, leaving 7 bases not matched to a gene. Looked up from germline, CDR1 is SGHVS and CDR2 is FNYEAQ. Variable domain in full (rest from reference TRBV7-6 and TRBJ2-3): GAGVSQSPRYKVTKRGQDVALRCDPISGHVSLYWYRQALGQGPEFLTYFNYEAQQDKSGLPNDRFSAERPEGSISTLTIQRTEQRDSAMYRCASSPLAGGADTQYFGPGTRLTVL.

This chain connects TRBV18 to TRBJ1-6; 12 nucleotides line up with TRBD1. V gave up 3 bases and J gave up 10 bases; unmatched junction bases: 7. CDR1 KGHSH and CDR2 LQKENI come from the germline V gene. This CDR3 contains 16 residues. The CDR3 DNA sequence: TGTGCCAGCTCACCTGGGACAGGGGGCCGCCACTCACCCCTCCACTTT. This gives the protein CASSPGTGGRHSPLHF.

This clonotype was observed at least ten times. The V call is TRBV4-1, the J call TRBJ2-5, with 16 bases fitting TRBD2. Per germline, CDR1 MGHRA and CDR2 YSYEKL. The CDR3 runs to 19 residues. The trim removed 3 bases at V and 2 bases at J, leaving 9 bases unmatched. The CDR3 reads CASSHPGLAGGPGQETQYF. The CDR3, as DNA: TGCGCCAGCAGCCACCCGGGACTAGCGGGGGGGCCGGGGCAAGAGACCCAGTACTTC.

This clonotype was seen more than once but under ten times. This chain connects TRBV6-6 to TRBJ1-2; possibly TRBD1 for D (5 bases). Germline CDR1 MNHNY, CDR2 SVGAGI (reference sequence). The CDR3 totals 12 residues. V was shortened by 7 bases and J by 4 bases, with 10 bases between the two germline ends. CDR3 protein: CASMGGSYGYTF. CDR3 in DNA: TGTGCCAGCATGGGGGGGTCCTATGGCTACACCTTC.

This clonotype was counted only a few times. The chain joins TRBV5-1 to TRBJ2-1; the match to TRBD1 covers 7 bases. Germline assignment: CDR1 SGHRS and CDR2 YFSETQ. This CDR3 has 14 residues. Trimming cost V 0 bases and J 10 bases; bases outside gene matches: 7. Here the CDR3 DNA reads TGCGCCAGCAGCTTGGGACAGGGTTACACGGAGCAGTTCTTC. Translated, it gives CASSLGQGYTEQFF.

At least ten counts were recorded for this clonotype. The rearrangement joins TRBV7-9 to TRBJ2-5; D not resolved. CDR1 SEHNR and CDR2 FQNEAQ come from the germline V gene (reference sequence). This CDR3 spans 16 amino acids. V shed 5 bases and J shed 5 bases, with 21 bases lying between them. CDR3 residues: CASSLPPHRKRETQYF. CDR3 nucleotide sequence: TGTGCCAGCAGCCTCCCGCCGCATCGTAAGAGGGAGACCCAGTACTTC.

The rearrangement uses TRBV5-5 and TRBJ2-3, with TRBD2 matching 10 bases. Germline V gives CDR1 SGHKS, CDR2 YYEKEE (reference sequence). The V and J ends lost 2 bases and 4 bases, in that order; junction bases with no gene match: 19. This CDR3 has 20 residues. The CDR3 DNA sequence: TGTGCCAGCAGCTTCTTCTTACTGGGAATTAGCGGGGGGCGTCCAGATACGCAGTATTTT. It is translated as CASSFFLLGISGGRPDTQYF.

The chain has TRBV2 and TRBJ2-6; TRBD1 or TRBD2 may be the D gene (5 bases each). The CDR3 extends over 15 amino acids. In germline, CDR1 is SNHLY, CDR2 FYNNEI. V lost 8 bases to trimming and J lost 1 base, with 12 bases between them. The CDR3 here is CASGTGISGANVLTF. DNA for the CDR3: TGTGCCAGCGGGACGGGGATTTCTGGGGCCAACGTCCTGACTTTC.

In this sample, this clonotype turned up many times. The chain has TRBV6-2 or TRBV6-3 and TRBJ2-1, with TRBD1 matching 10 bases. V dropped 6 bases and J dropped 4; count of bases not matched to a gene: 6. This CDR3 spans 15 amino acids. Germline V lookup: CDR1 MNHEY, CDR2 SVGEGT. The CDR3 DNA sequence: TGTGCCAGCAGGCCGACAGGGGGCTTTTACAATGAGCAGTTCTTC. This encodes CASRPTGGFYNEQFF.

This clonotype was observed at least ten times. The chain has TRBV19 and TRBJ2-3; D not certain. There are 14 residues in the CDR3. V was pared by 7 bases and J by 4 bases, with 15 bases between. Looked up from germline, CDR1 is LNHDA and CDR2 is SQIVND (reference sequence). CDR3 nucleotides: TGTGCCAGTAAGCGTGAAGGTGTAGCAGATACGCAGTATTTT. Its translation is CASKREGVADTQYF.

There are many counts of this clonotype. The chain couples TRBV4-1 to TRBJ2-1; 15 positions agree with TRBD2. This CDR3 is built from 19 residues. Trimming cost V 3 bases and J 5 bases; bases outside gene matches: 11. In germline, CDR1 is MGHRA, CDR2 YSYEKL. DNA of the CDR3: TGCGCCAGCAGCCAGCCCGGACTAGCGGGGGGGCTCGAGGACAATGAGCAGTTCTTC. This translates into CASSQPGLAGGLEDNEQFF.

This clonotype was detected a few times. CDR3 region: CASSQDALPNTGELFF. The CDR3 bases are TGTGCCAGCAGCCAAGACGCCCTACCGAACACCGGGGAGCTGTTTTTT. The rearrangement uses TRBV3-1 and TRBJ2-2; D unresolved. The V gene's germline CDR1 is LGHDT and CDR2 YNNKEL (reference sequence). V lost 0 bases, J lost 0 bases, and 8 bases lay in between. The CDR3 has 16 residues.

This clonotype was seen repeatedly, ten times or more. This sequence joins TRBV18 and TRBJ2-5, with D uncertain. Germline CDR1 reads KGHSH; CDR2 reads LQKENI. There are 14 residues in the CDR3. Trimming shortened V by 2 bases and J by 5 bases, and 12 bases separated the two germline ends. CDR3 DNA: TGTGCCAGCTCACCAAGTTCTGTTTACGAGACCCAGTACTTC. Residues: CASSPSSVYETQYF. Looking up the rest from reference TRBV18 and TRBJ2-5 gives the full variable domain: NAGVMQNPRHLVRRRGQEARLRCSPMKGHSHVYWYRQLPEEGLKFMVYLQKENIIDESGMPKERFSAEFPKEGPSILRIQQVVRGDSAAYFCASSPSSVYETQYFGPGTRLLVL.

This clonotype was detected many times. The chain has TRBV5-1 and TRBJ2-5, with D tentatively TRBD2 (6 bases). CDR1 is SGHRS and CDR2 is YFSETQ in the germline V gene. The CDR3 covers 16 residues. Trimming removed 4 bases at V and 3 bases at J, with 19 bases between. Written as DNA, the CDR3 is TGCGCCAGCAGCCCGGGAGCCCGTTGGAGCGAAGAGACCCAGTACTTC. Its translation: CASSPGARWSEETQYF.

At least ten counts were recorded for this clonotype. J is TRBJ1-4 and V is TRBV15; the D gene is possibly TRBD1 (5 bases). The germline CDR1 and CDR2 sequences are LNHNV and YYDKDF (reference sequence). The CDR3 runs 17 residues. V was shortened by 2 bases and J by 0 bases, with 13 bases between the two germline ends. In DNA, the CDR3 is TGTGCCACCAGCAGACACGGACATTTGTCAACTAATGAAAAACTGTTTTTT. Protein: CATSRHGHLSTNEKLFF.

This clonotype was seen ten or more times. The chain links TRBV7-2 to TRBJ2-3, with unresolved D. Germline lookup yields CDR1 SGHTA and CDR2 FQGNSA. CDR3 length equals 13 residues. V lost 4 bases to trimming and J lost 2 bases, with 7 bases between them. CDR3 sequence reads: CASSSGYTDTQYF. The CDR3 region has the DNA TGTGCCAGCAGCTCCGGTTACACAGATACGCAGTATTTT.